The next 22 T cell receptor beta chains were all read from a single sample in a study of blood T cell repertoires in COVID-19. The assay was immunoSEQ multiplex PCR, and TCRdb's table has in-frame clones only and misses some. The table lists some 390,000 clones, 89% of them singletons. The specimen sequenced was peripheral blood. Receptors were obtained from a woman aged 40 to 50 with COVID-19, enrolled during active disease.

The rearrangement links TRBV5-1 to TRBJ2-3; no reliable D call. V was trimmed by 1 base and J by 6 bases, leaving 9 bases between them. Germline CDR1 SGHRS, CDR2 YFSETQ. The CDR3 consists of 13 residues. CDR3 sequence reads: CASSLPGPDTQYF. CDR3 in DNA: TGCGCCAGCAGCTTGCCGGGTCCGGATACGCAGTATTTT.

The chain combines TRBV6-2 or TRBV6-3 with TRBJ2-2; 10 bases agree with TRBD1. CDR3 length equals 15 residues. CDR1 and CDR2 from the germline V gene are MNHEY and SVGEGT. V was pared by 5 bases and J by 4 bases, with 4 bases of the junction left unmatched. This CDR3 is CASSKGTGATGELFF. CDR3 in DNA: TGTGCCAGCAGTAAGGGGACAGGGGCCACCGGGGAGCTGTTTTTT.

The rearrangement uses TRBV7-2 and TRBJ2-5, with TRBD2 matching over 12 bases. Germline V lookup: CDR1 SGHTA, CDR2 FQGNSA. J lost 7 bases, V lost 2 bases, and 11 bases had no gene match. CDR3 size: 17 residues. Here the CDR3 DNA reads TGTGCCAGCAGCTTAATGTCTAGCGGGAGGGCCGAGGGGACCCAGTACTTC. It specifies CASSLMSSGRAEGTQYF. The whole variable domain, remainder taken from reference TRBV7-2 and TRBJ2-5, is GAGVSQSPSNKVTEKGKDVELRCDPISGHTALYWYRQSLGQGLEFLIYFQGNSAPDKSGLPSDRFSAERTGGSVSTLTIQRTQQEDSAVYLCASSLMSSGRAEGTQYFGPGTRLLVL.

J is TRBJ2-1 and V is TRBV9; 7 bases align to TRBD1. This CDR3 comprises 15 residues. After removal of 0 bases from V and 13 bases from J, the junction contained 13 bases not matched to a gene. Germline V gene data show CDR1 as SGDLS and CDR2 as YYNGEE. This chain's CDR3 is CASSVAGTAGDLQFF. The CDR3 DNA is TGTGCCAGCAGCGTAGCTGGGACAGCCGGTGACCTTCAGTTCTTC. Combining the CDR3 with reference TRBV9 and TRBJ2-1 gives the whole variable domain DSGVTQTPKHLITATGQRVTLRCSPRSGDLSVYWYQQSLDQGLQFLIQYYNGEERAKGNILERFSAQQFPDLHSELNLSSLELGDSALYFCASSVAGTAGDLQFFGPGTRLTVL.

CDR3 DNA sequence: TGTGCCAGCAGCGTAAGTCCTGGGGCGCGGGAGCTCCCCGGGGAGCTGTTTTTT. The encoded protein is CASSVSPGARELPGELFF. The chain is built from TRBV9 and TRBJ2-2, with 7 bases that match TRBD2. V trimming: 1 base; J trimming: 6 bases; junction bases outside the gene matches: 15. Per germline, CDR1 SGDLS and CDR2 YYNGEE. The CDR3 totals 18 residues.

Many counts were recorded for this clone. The J gene is TRBJ2-3, the V gene TRBV6-4, with a weak D call TRBD1 (6 bases). V was shortened by 2 bases and J by 0 bases, with 15 bases between the two germline ends. The CDR3 runs to 17 residues. Germline CDR1 is MRHNA and CDR2 is SNTAGT. CDR3 loop: CASSDLSEGDSTDTQYF. CDR3 DNA: TGTGCCAGCAGTGACCTCTCAGAGGGGGATAGCACAGATACGCAGTATTTT.

V and J are TRBV19 and TRBJ1-5, with D perhaps TRBD1 (6 bases). The CDR3 is 17 amino acids. V was clipped by 0 bases and J by 4 bases, with 16 bases between them. Germline CDR1 and CDR2: LNHDA and SQIVND (reference sequence). The CDR3 DNA follows: TGTGCCAGTAGTATAGATGTGGCCCGGACAGTAAATCAGCCCCAGCATTTT. Amino acid sequence: CASSIDVARTVNQPQHF.

This sequence joins TRBV4-1 and TRBJ1-2; no clear D gene. The CDR3 extends over 14 amino acids. V was clipped by 3 bases and J by 4 bases, with 12 bases between them. Per germline, CDR1 MGHRA and CDR2 YSYEKL. In DNA form, the CDR3 reads TGCGCCAGCAGCCACCTTCGAACGGTCTATGGCTACACCTTC. Residues: CASSHLRTVYGYTF.

This clone was seen a handful of times. J is TRBJ1-1 and V is TRBV28, with 10 bases lining up with TRBD1. The V segment lost 5 bases and the J segment 13 bases; nucleotides outside the gene matches: 16. Germline V gives CDR1 MDHEN, CDR2 SYDVKM. This CDR3 has 15 residues. Here the CDR3 DNA reads TGTGCCAGCAGTCTTCCCGGGACAGGGGAAGGAAAGGGTTTCTTT. Translated: CASSLPGTGEGKGFF.

In this sample, this clone turned up once. The chain couples TRBV7-9 to TRBJ2-3, with TRBD1 matching over 7 bases. The CDR3 consists of 17 residues. Germline assignment: CDR1 SEHNR and CDR2 FQNEAQ (reference sequence). J was trimmed by 2 bases and V by 2 bases; bases with no gene match: 10. CDR3 DNA: TGTGCCAGCAGCTTACCCCGACAGGGCCCGAACACAGATACGCAGTATTTT. Translated: CASSLPRQGPNTDTQYF.

The rearrangement joins TRBV5-4 to TRBJ2-3; 7 nucleotides align to TRBD2. This CDR3 spans 15 amino acids. J lost 8 bases, V lost 2 bases, and 11 bases had no gene match. The germline gives CDR1 SGHNT, CDR2 YYREEE (reference sequence). As DNA, the CDR3 is TGTGCCAGCAGCTTTCGCGGGAGCGAATTGTCTACGCAGTATTTT. Protein product: CASSFRGSELSTQYF.

The chain combines TRBV9 with TRBJ2-1, with D maybe TRBD2 (5 bases). V shed 0 bases and J shed 5 bases, with 12 bases lying between them. The length of the CDR3 is 15 residues. Germline CDR1 reads SGDLS; CDR2 reads YYNGEE. Written as DNA, the CDR3 is TGTGCCAGCAGCGTAGGTGGGAGAATAGACAATGAGCAGTTCTTC. Amino acid sequence: CASSVGGRIDNEQFF.

This clone was recorded a few times. The chain uses TRBV4-2 and TRBJ1-1; D unresolved. The CDR3 spans 13 residues. Between the trimmed V and J ends, which lost 1 base and 4 bases, there was a span of 7 bases. Germline V lookup: CDR1 LGHNA, CDR2 YNFKEQ. The CDR3 coding sequence is TGTGCCAGCAGCCAAGGAGATGGCACTGAAGCTTTCTTT. Its protein is CASSQGDGTEAFF.

V usage is TRBV7-9 and J usage is TRBJ2-5; 9 nucleotides align to TRBD2. The germline gives CDR1 SEHNR, CDR2 FQNEAQ (reference sequence). This CDR3 region has 16 residues. J was trimmed by 2 bases and V by 2 bases; bases with no gene match: 6. DNA of the CDR3: TGTGCCAGCAGCTTAAGGGCTAGCGGGGATCAAGAGACCCAGTACTTC. The encoded protein is CASSLRASGDQETQYF.

The gene calls are TRBV6-2 or TRBV6-3 and TRBJ2-7; 10 nucleotides match TRBD2. V lost 3 bases, J lost 2 bases, and 7 bases stayed unmatched. The germline CDR1 and CDR2 sequences are MNHEY and SVGEGT. This CDR3 spans 16 amino acids. For the CDR3, the DNA is TGTGCCAGCAGTTATAAGGCTAGCGGGAGCACCTACGAGCAGTACTTC. This encodes CASSYKASGSTYEQYF.

The chain joins TRBV11-2 to TRBJ1-4; possibly TRBD1 for D (5 bases). The V gene's germline CDR1 is SGHAT and CDR2 FQNNGV. The ends were cut back, 5 bases at V and 6 bases at J, with 16 bases in the middle. The CDR3 runs 15 residues. CDR3 in DNA: TGTGCCAGCAGCCCCCGGTGGGGGGTAGATGAAAAACTGTTTTTT. This codes for CASSPRWGVDEKLFF.

The chain combines TRBV7-9 with TRBJ2-7, with D perhaps TRBD1 (6 bases). V was shortened by 3 bases and J by 5 bases, with 20 bases between the two germline ends. The CDR3 covers 16 residues. Germline V gives CDR1 SEHNR, CDR2 FQNEAQ (reference sequence). This CDR3 reads CASSFVGQSRPHEQYF. In DNA, the CDR3 is TGTGCCAGCAGCTTTGTAGGACAGAGCCGCCCTCACGAGCAGTACTTC. Full variable domain (outside the CDR3, taken from reference TRBV7-9 and TRBJ2-7): DTGVSQNPRHKITKRGQNVTFRCDPISEHNRLYWYRQTLGQGPEFLTYFQNEAQLEKSRLLSDRFSAERPKGSFSTLEIQRTEQGDSAMYLCASSFVGQSRPHEQYFGPGTRLTVT.

The sample holds a few counts of this clone. The chain carries TRBV12-5 and TRBJ2-7; 10 positions agree with TRBD2. The germline CDR1 and CDR2 sequences are LGHNT and FRNRAP. The ends lost 3 bases at V and 6 bases at J; junction bases unmatched: 8. This CDR3 region has 15 residues. The CDR3 protein is CASGLGTSSGSEQYF. DNA for the CDR3: TGTGCTAGTGGTTTAGGAACTTCTAGCGGGAGCGAGCAGTACTTC.

The rearrangement joins TRBV5-8 to TRBJ1-1; the D is unclear. The CDR3 has 15 amino acids. The germline V and J ends were trimmed by 4 bases and 3 bases, with 16 bases remaining between them. In germline, CDR1 is SGHTS, CDR2 YDEGEE. The CDR3 sequence: CASSPGLTRYTEAFF. CDR3 in DNA: TGTGCCAGCAGCCCCGGACTAACTCGCTACACTGAAGCTTTCTTT.

As DNA, the CDR3 is TGTGCCAGCAGCGAAGGGACAGCCAAAGCTTTCTTT. Its protein is CASSEGTAKAFF. The chain has TRBV3-1 (or the pseudogene TRBV3-2) and TRBJ1-1; 7 bases agree with TRBD1. The length of the CDR3 is 12 residues. CDR1 is LGHDT and CDR2 is YNNKEL in the germline V gene (reference sequence). Trimming removed 5 bases from V and 9 bases from J; junction bases left unmatched: 6.

The CDR3 loop is CASSPRPAGGWEQYF. CDR3 bases: TGCGCCAGCAGCCCCAGACCAGCGGGAGGGTGGGAGCAGTACTTC. The chain joins TRBV4-3 to TRBJ2-7, with 10 bases aligning to TRBD2. There are 15 residues in the CDR3. From germline, CDR1 is LGHNA and CDR2 YSLEER. V lost 4 bases, J lost 7 bases, and 10 bases stayed unmatched.

This sequence joins TRBV28 and TRBJ1-6; 7 bases agree with TRBD1. The CDR3 totals 16 residues. V gave up 10 bases and J gave up 1 base; unmatched junction bases: 10. Germline V lookup: CDR1 MDHEN, CDR2 SYDVKM. For the CDR3, the DNA is TGTGCCACCGTAAAGACAGGGATATCCTATAATTCACCCCTCCACTTT. It is translated as CATVKTGISYNSPLHF.